Described below is a single T cell receptor (beta chain) sequence and its context. Germline V gene data show CDR1 as SGHDT and CDR2 as YYEEEE. The CDR3 runs to 15 residues. V gave up 2 bases and J gave up 3 bases, with 12 bases separating them. It was into CD45RA+ naive and CD45RA-negative memory subsets that the CD4+ cells were split. Measured with immunoSEQ multiplex PCR; TCRdb has only the in-frame clones, and not every one. Of hundreds of thousands of clones listed, around two thirds were seen once; the top ten hold approximately 1.7%. This entry is derived from a study of shared clonotypes between healthy human individuals. Study overall: A donor's plate count was three for CD4 naive and three for CD4 memory; CD8 naive had two and CD8 memory one.

This chain links TRBV5-6 with TRBJ2-1; no clear D. Material: memory CD4+ T cells sorted from blood. Subset of the sample: CD45RA-negative fraction. This TCR derives from a woman aged 30 to 39 in good health. CDR3: CASSLPPPDYNEQFF. CDR3 DNA sequence: TGTGCCAGCAGCTTACCGCCGCCGGACTACAATGAGCAGTTCTTC.